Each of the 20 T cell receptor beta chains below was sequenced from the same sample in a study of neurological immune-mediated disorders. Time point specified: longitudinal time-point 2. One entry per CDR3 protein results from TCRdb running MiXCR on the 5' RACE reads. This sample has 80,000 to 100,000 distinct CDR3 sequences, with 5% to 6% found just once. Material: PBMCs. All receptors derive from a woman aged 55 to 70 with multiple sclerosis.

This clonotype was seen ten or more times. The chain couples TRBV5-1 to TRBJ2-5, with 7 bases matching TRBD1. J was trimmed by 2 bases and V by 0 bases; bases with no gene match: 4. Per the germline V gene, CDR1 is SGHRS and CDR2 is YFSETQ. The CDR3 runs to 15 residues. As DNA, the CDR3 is TGCGCCAGCAGCTTGGTGGCCAGGGGGCAAGAGACCCAGTACTTC. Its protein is CASSLVARGQETQYF. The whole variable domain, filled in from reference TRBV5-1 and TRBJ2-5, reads KAGVTQTPRYLIKTRGQQVTLSCSPISGHRSVSWYQQTPGQGLQFLFEYFSETQRNKGNFPGRFSGRQFSNSRSEMNVSTLELGDSALYLCASSLVARGQETQYFGPGTRLLVL.

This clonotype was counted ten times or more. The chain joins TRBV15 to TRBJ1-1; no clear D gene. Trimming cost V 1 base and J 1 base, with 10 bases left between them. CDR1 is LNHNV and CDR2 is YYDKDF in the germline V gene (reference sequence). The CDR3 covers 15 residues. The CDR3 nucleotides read TGTGCCACCAGCAGAGCACCGACGGGGAACACTGAAGCTTTCTTT. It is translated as CATSRAPTGNTEAFF.

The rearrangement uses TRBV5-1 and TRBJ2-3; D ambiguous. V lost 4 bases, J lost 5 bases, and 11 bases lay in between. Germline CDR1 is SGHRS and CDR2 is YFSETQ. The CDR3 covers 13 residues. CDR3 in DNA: TGCGCCAGCAGCCTTCTTATGGGAGATACGCAGTATTTT. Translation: CASSLLMGDTQYF.

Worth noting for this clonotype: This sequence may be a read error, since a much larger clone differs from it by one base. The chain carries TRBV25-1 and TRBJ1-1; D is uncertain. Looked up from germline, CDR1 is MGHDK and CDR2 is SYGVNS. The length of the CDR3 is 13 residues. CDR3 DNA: TGTACCAGCAGTGGTTTGGGGAACACTGAAGCTTTCTTT. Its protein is CTSSGLGNTEAFF.

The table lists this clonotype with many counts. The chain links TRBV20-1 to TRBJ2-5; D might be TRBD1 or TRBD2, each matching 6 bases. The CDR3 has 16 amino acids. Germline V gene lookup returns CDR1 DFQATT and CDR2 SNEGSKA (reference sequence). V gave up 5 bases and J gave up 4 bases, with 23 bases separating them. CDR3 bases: TGCAGTGCTGAGGGAAAGCCGGGGGCCGTTTTAGAGACCCAGTACTTC. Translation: CSAEGKPGAVLETQYF.

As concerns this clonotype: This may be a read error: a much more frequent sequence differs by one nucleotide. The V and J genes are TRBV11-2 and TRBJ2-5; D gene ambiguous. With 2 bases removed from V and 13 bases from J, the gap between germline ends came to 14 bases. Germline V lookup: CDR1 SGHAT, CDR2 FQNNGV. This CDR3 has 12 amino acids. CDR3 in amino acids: CASSLYGSKGYF. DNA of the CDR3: TGTGCCAGCAGCTTATACGGGTCAAAGGGGTACTTC.

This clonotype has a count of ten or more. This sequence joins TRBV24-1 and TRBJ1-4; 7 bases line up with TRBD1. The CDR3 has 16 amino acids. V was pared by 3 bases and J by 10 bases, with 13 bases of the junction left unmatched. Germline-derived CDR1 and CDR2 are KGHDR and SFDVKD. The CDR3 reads CATSDTSTGRSGKLFF. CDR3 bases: TGTGCCACCAGTGATACTTCGACAGGGCGAAGTGGAAAACTGTTTTTT.

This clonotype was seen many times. CDR3 sequence reads: CASSHTGGAKNIQYF. The CDR3 bases are TGTGCCAGCAGCCATACGGGGGGAGCCAAAAACATTCAGTACTTC. V usage is TRBV7-2 and J usage is TRBJ2-4; 7 bases fit TRBD2. This CDR3 is built from 15 residues. The germline gives CDR1 SGHTA, CDR2 FQGNSA. The ends lost 5 bases at V and 0 bases at J; junction bases unmatched: 4. Filled out from reference TRBV7-2 and TRBJ2-4, the complete variable domain reads GAGVSQSPSNKVTEKGKDVELRCDPISGHTALYWYRQSLGQGLEFLIYFQGNSAPDKSGLPSDRFSAERTGGSVSTLTIQRTQQEDSAVYLCASSHTGGAKNIQYFGAGTRLSVL.

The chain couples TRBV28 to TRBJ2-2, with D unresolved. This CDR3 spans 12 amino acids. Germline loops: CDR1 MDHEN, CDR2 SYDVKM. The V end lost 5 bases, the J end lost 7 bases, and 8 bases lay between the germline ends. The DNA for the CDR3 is TGTGCCAGCAGTCGTCAGTACGGGGAGCTGTTTTTT. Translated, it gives CASSRQYGELFF.

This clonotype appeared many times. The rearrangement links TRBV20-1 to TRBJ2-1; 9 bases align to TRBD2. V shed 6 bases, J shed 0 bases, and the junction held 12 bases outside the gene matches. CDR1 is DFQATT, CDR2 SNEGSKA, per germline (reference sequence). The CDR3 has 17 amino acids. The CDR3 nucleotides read TGCAGTGCGCGAGGGGACGCGGGGGGGCCCTCCTACAATGAGCAGTTCTTC. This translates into CSARGDAGGPSYNEQFF.

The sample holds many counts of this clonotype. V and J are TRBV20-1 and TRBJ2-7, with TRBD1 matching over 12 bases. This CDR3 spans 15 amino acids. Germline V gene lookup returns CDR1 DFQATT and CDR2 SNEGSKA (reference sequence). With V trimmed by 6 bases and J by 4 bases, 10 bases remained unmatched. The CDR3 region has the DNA TGCAGTGCCCCACCATGGGACAGGGGGCTTTACGAGCAGTACTTC. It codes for CSAPPWDRGLYEQYF.

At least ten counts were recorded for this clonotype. As DNA, the CDR3 is TGTGCCAGCAGACCGAGCGGGGGGGACTACAATGAGCAGTTCTTC. Its protein is CASRPSGGDYNEQFF. The genes are TRBV28 and TRBJ2-1; 10 positions agree with TRBD2. The CDR3 spans 15 residues. Unmatched junction bases numbered 5, after V lost 6 bases and J lost 3 bases. CDR1 is MDHEN, CDR2 SYDVKM, per germline.

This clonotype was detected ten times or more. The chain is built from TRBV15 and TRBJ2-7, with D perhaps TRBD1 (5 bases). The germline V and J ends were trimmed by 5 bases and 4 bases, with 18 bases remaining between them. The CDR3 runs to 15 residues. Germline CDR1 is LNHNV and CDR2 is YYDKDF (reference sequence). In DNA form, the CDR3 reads TGTGCCACCAGCGGCGACCTAAGGGGCAGGTACGAGCAGTACTTC. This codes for CATSGDLRGRYEQYF.

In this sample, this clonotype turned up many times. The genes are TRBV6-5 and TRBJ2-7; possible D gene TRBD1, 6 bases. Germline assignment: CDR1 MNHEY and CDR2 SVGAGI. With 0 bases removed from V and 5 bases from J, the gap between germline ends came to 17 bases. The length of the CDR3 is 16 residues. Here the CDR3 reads CASSYSGGGFMDEQYF. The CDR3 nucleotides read TGTGCCAGCAGTTACTCGGGTGGGGGCTTTATGGACGAGCAGTACTTC.

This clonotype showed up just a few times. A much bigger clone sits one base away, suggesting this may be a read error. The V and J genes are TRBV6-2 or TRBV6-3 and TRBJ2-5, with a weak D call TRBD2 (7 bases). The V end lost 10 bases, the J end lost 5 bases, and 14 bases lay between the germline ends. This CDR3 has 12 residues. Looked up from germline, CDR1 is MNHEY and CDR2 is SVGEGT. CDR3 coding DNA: TGTGCCACCGGACGGGGGGCCGAGACCCAGTACTTC. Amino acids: CATGRGAETQYF.

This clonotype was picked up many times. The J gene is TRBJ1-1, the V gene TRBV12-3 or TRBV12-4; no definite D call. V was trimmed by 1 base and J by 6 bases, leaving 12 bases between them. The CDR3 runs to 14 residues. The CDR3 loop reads CASSLGGLGAEAFF. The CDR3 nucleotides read TGTGCCAGCAGTTTAGGAGGGCTAGGCGCTGAAGCTTTCTTT.

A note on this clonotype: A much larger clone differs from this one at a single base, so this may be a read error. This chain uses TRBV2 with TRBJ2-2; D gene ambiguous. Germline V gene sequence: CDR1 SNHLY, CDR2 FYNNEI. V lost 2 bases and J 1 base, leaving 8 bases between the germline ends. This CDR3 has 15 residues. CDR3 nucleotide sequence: TGTGCCAGCAGTGAAAAAACTCTGAACACCGGGGAGCTGTTTTTT. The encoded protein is CASSEKTLNTGELFF.

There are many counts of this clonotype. The CDR3 DNA is TGCGCCAGCAGCTTGGGTGACCTTCCGAGTCAGCCCCAGCATTTT. Protein product: CASSLGDLPSQPQHF. The V and J genes are TRBV5-1 and TRBJ1-5, with no clear D. The CDR3 totals 15 residues. The germline gives CDR1 SGHRS, CDR2 YFSETQ. The V end was cut by 0 bases, the J end by 6 bases, with 13 bases between.

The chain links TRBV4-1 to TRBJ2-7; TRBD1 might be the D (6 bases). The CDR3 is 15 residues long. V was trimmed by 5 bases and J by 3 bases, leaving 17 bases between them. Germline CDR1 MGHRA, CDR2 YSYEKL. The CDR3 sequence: CASSFDRTSFYEQYF. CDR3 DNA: TGCGCCAGCAGCTTCGACAGGACCTCGTTCTACGAGCAGTACTTC.

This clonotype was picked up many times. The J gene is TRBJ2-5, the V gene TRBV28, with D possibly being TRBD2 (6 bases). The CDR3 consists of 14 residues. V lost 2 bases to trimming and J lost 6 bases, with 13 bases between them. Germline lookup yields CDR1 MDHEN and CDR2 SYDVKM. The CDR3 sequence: CASSLGGGGKTQYF. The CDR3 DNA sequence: TGTGCCAGCAGTTTAGGTGGAGGCGGGAAGACCCAGTACTTC.